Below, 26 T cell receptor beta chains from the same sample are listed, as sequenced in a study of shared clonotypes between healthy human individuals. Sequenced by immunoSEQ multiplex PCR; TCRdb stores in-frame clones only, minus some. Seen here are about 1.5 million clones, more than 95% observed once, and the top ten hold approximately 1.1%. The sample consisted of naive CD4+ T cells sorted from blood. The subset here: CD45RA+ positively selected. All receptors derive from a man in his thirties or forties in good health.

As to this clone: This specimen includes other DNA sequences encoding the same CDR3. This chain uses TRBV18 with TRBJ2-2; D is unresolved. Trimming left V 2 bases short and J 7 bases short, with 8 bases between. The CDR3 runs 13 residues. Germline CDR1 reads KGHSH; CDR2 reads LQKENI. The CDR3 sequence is CASSPGVHGELFF. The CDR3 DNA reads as TGTGCCAGCTCACCAGGGGTCCACGGGGAGCTGTTTTTT.

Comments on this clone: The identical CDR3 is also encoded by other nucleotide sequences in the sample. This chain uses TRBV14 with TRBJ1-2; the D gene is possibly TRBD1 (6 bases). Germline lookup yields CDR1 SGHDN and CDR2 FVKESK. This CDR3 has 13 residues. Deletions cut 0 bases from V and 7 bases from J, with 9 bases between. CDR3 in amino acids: CASSQDRGGGYTF. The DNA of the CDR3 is TGTGCCAGCAGCCAAGACAGGGGCGGTGGCTACACCTTC.

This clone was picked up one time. The CDR3 reads CASSLRTTTASGPIKETQYF. In DNA, the CDR3 is TGTGCCAGCAGTTTACGGACCACCACGGCTAGCGGGCCTATCAAAGAGACCCAGTACTTC. The J gene is TRBJ2-5, the V gene TRBV28, with 8 bases that match TRBD2. This CDR3 spans 20 amino acids. With V trimmed by 2 bases and J by 3 bases, 20 bases remained unmatched. CDR1 and CDR2 from the germline V gene are MDHEN and SYDVKM.

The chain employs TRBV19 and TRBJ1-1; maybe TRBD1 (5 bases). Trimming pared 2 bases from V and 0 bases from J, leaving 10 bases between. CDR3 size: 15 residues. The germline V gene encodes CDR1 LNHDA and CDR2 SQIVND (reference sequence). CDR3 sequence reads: CASSIFGGMNTEAFF. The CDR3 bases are TGTGCCAGTAGTATATTCGGGGGTATGAACACTGAAGCTTTCTTT.

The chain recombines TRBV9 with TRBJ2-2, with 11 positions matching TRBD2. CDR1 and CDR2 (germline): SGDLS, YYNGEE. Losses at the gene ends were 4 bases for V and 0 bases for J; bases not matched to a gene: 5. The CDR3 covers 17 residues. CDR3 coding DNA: TGTGCCAGCAGCAGGGCTAGCGGGAGGACGAACACCGGGGAGCTGTTTTTT. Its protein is CASSRASGRTNTGELFF.

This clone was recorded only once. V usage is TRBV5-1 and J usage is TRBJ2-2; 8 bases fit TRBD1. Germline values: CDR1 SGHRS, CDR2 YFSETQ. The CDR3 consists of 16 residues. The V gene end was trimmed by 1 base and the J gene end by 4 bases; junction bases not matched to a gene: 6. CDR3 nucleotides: TGCGCCAGCAGCTTGCAGGGGGCGCCCAGCACCGGGGAGCTGTTTTTT. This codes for CASSLQGAPSTGELFF.

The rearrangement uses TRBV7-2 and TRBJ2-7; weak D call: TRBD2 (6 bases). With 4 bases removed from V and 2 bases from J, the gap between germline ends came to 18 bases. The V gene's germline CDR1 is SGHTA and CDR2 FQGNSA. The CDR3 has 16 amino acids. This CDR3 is CASSSGMAGTAYEQYF. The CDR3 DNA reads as TGTGCCAGCAGCTCAGGGATGGCGGGGACGGCCTACGAGCAGTACTTC.

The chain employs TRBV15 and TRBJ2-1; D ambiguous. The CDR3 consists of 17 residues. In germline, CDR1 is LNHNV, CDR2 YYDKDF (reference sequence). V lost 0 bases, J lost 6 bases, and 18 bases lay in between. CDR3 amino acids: CATSRDRPRLAGNEQFF. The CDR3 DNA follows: TGTGCCACCAGCAGAGATCGCCCTAGGTTGGCCGGCAATGAGCAGTTCTTC.

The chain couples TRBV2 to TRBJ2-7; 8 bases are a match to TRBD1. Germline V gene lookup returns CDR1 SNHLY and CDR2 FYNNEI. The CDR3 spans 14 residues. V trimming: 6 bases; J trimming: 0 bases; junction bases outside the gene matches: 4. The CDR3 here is CASRDGTGSYEQYF. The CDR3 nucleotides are TGTGCCAGCAGGGACGGGACAGGCTCCTACGAGCAGTACTTC.

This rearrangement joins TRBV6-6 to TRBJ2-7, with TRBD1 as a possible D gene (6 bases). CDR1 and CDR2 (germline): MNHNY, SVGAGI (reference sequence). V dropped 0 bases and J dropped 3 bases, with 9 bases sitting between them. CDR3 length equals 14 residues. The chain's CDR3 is CASSYSGTHYEQYF. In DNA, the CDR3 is TGTGCCAGCAGTTACTCCGGGACACACTACGAGCAGTACTTC.

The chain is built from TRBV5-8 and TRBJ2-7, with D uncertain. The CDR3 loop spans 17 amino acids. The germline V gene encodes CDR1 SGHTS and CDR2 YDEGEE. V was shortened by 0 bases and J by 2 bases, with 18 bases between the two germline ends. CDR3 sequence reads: CASSLAPRSLDPYEQYF. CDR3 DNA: TGTGCCAGCAGCTTGGCCCCCCGATCTTTGGACCCCTACGAGCAGTACTTC.

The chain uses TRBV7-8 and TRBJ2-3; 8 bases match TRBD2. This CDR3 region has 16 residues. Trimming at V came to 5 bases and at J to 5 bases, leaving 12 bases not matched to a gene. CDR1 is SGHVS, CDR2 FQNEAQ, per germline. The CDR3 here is CASSTSTSAMVDTQYF. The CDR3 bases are TGTGCCAGCAGCACGTCGACTAGCGCTATGGTAGATACGCAGTATTTT.

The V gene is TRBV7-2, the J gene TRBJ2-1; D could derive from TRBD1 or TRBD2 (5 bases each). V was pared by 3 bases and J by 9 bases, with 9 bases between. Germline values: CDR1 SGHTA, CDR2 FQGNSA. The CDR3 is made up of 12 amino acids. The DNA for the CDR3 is TGTGCCAGCAGCTTGGGGACCCTTGAGCAGTTCTTC. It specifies CASSLGTLEQFF. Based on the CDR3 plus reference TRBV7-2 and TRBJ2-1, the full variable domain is GAGVSQSPSNKVTEKGKDVELRCDPISGHTALYWYRQSLGQGLEFLIYFQGNSAPDKSGLPSDRFSAERTGGSVSTLTIQRTQQEDSAVYLCASSLGTLEQFFGPGTRLTVL.

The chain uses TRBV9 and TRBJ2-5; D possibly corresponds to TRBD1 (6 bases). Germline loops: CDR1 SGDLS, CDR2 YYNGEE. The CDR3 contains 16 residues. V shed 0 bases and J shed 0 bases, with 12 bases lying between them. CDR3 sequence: CASSVGGGTHQETQYF. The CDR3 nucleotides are TGTGCCAGCAGCGTAGGGGGTGGGACACACCAAGAGACCCAGTACTTC.

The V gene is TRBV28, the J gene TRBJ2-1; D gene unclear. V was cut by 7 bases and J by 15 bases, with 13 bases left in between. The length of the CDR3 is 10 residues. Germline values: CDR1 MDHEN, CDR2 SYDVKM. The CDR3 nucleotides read TGTGCCAGCACACTGGATCATTTGTTCTTC. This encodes CASTLDHLFF.

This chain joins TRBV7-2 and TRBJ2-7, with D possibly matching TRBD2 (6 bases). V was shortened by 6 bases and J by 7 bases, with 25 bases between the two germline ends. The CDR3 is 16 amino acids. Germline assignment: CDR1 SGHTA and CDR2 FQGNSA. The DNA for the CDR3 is TGTGCCAGCAGAACCACTGTCACCGGGAGCTCAGGGGAGCAGTACTTC. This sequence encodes CASRTTVTGSSGEQYF.

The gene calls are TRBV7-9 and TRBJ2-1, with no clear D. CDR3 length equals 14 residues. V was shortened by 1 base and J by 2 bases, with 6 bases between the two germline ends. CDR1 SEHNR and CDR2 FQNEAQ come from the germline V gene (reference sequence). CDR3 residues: CASSLGLAYNEQFF. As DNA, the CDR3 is TGTGCCAGCAGCTTAGGCCTAGCCTACAATGAGCAGTTCTTC.

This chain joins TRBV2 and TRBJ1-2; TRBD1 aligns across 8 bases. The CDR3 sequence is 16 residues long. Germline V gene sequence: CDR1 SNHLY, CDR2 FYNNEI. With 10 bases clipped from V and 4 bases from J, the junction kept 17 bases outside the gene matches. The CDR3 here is CATRPPGTGGSYGYTF. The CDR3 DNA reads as TGTGCCACCCGGCCCCCCGGGACAGGAGGTTCCTATGGCTACACCTTC.

CDR3 sequence: CASSSPTGGAETEAFF. The CDR3 region has the DNA TGTGCCAGCAGTTCCCCGACGGGGGGCGCTGAAACTGAAGCTTTCTTT. V usage is TRBV27 and J usage is TRBJ1-1; possibly TRBD1 for D (6 bases). The V end lost 4 bases, the J end lost 5 bases, and 20 bases lay between the germline ends. This CDR3 has 16 amino acids. Germline lookup yields CDR1 MNHEY and CDR2 SMNVEV (reference sequence).

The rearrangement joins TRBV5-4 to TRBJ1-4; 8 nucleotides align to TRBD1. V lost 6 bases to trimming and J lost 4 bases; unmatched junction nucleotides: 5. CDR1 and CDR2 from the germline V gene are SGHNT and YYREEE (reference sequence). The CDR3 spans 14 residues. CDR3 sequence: CASTMTGVNEKLFF. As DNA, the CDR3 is TGTGCCAGCACCATGACAGGGGTTAATGAAAAACTGTTTTTT.

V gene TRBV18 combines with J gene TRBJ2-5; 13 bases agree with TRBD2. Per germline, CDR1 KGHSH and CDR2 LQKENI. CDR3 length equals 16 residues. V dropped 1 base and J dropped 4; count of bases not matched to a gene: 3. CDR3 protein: CASSPRTSGSGETQYF. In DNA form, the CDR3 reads TGTGCCAGCTCACCACGGACTAGCGGGAGTGGAGAGACCCAGTACTTC.

CDR3 nucleotide sequence: TGTGCCAGCAGCCCCAGGTCACCGACAGGGGATGGTGACACCGGGGAGCTGTTTTTT. It codes for CASSPRSPTGDGDTGELFF. This sequence joins TRBV7-9 and TRBJ2-2, with 8 bases aligning to TRBD1. Germline trimming cut 5 bases from V and 3 bases from J; bases unmatched to any gene: 17. The CDR3 length is 19 residues. The V gene's germline CDR1 is SEHNR and CDR2 FQNEAQ (reference sequence).

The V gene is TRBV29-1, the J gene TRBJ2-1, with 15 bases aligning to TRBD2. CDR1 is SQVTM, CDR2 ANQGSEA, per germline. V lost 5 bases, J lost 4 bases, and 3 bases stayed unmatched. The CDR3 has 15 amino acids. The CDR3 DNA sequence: TGCAGCGTTAAAGGGACTAGCGGGAGGTACAATGAGCAGTTCTTC. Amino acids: CSVKGTSGRYNEQFF.

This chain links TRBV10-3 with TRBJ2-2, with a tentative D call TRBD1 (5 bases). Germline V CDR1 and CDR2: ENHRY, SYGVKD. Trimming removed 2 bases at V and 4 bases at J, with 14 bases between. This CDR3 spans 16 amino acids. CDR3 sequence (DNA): TGTGCCATCAGTGAGAAAGGCCGCCAGGGCACCGGGGAGCTGTTTTTT. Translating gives CAISEKGRQGTGELFF.

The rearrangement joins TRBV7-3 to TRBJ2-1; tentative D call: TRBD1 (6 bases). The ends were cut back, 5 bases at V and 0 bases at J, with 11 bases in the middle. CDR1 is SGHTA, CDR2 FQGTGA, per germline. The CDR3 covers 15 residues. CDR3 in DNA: TGTGCCAGCAGCGCCGACAGGAGCTCCTACAATGAGCAGTTCTTC. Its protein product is CASSADRSSYNEQFF.

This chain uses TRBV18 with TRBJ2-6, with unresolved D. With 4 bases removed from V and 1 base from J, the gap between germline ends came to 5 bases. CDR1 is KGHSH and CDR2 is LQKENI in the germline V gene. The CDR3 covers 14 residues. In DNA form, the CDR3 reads TGTGCCAGCTCACTGAAATCTGGGGCCAACGTCCTGACTTTC. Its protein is CASSLKSGANVLTF.